This T cell receptor (beta chain) was identified during a study of tumor-infiltrating lymphocytes in glioblastoma multiforme (dated by TCRdb to about 2017). Regarding the study in general: To test whether intratumoral genomic heterogeneity fosters TIL diversity, the study jointly examined somatic mutations, TIL diversity and immune response activity. Broad study findings and their caveats: Generalizability was limited because only one glioblastoma patient was included in the TCR and somatic mutation analysis. Because T cells carry unequal numbers of TCR transcripts, RNA-based TCR sequencing may distort clone frequencies. The authors noted that sorting T cells into functional subsets, which was not done in this study, would be a future improvement.

V is shortened by 4 bases, J by 12 bases, and the region joining them spans 19 bases. Via the germline V gene, CDR1 is SGHAT and CDR2 FQNNGV. The CDR3 contains 13 residues, cysteine and phenylalanine counted. Of the read, only the CDR3 DNA is kept; its 39 bases are in frame from base 1. The AllPrep DNA/RNA mini kit was used to purify genomic DNA and total RNA at the same time from each of the roughly ten tumor samples. Every RNA sample had an OD 260/280 ratio above 1.9 and an RNA integrity number above 6.5. A modified ARM-PCR protocol with multiple V-beta primers and a C-beta primer was used to build TCRB libraries from RNA via three nested multiplex PCR rounds. ProtoScript II Reverse Transcriptase and a C-beta primer were used to synthesize TCRB-specific cDNA from around 0.48 ug total RNA. The description of the TCRB libraries did not include any unique molecular identifiers. The third PCR added barcodes and adapters over around 25 cycles with Deep VentR (exo-) polymerase, followed by gel purification of 250-500 bp bands. An Illumina HiSeq 2500 generating 250 bp paired-end reads was used to sequence the TCRB libraries. The paper's processing steps were these. Trimmomatic was used to clean reads, FLASH to merge reads, MiGEC to assign V, D and J segments, and VDJtools to perform the analysis. Repertoire diversity was quantified with the Shannon-Wiener diversity index calculated using VDJtools. The raw public data were reprocessed by TCRdb itself: fastp quality trimming at Q25, MiXCR clonotype calling, in-frame beta chains only. Each CDR3 protein appears once, grouped with its most common genes and DNA. The V and J calls were not made by the authors but by TCRdb's processing. For this sample there are some 15,000 distinct CDR3 sequences; 73% appear just once. Together, the top ten hold approximately 38% of the sample.

In the case of this clonotype: Its recognized antigen is unknown. No per-base quality is available; no much larger clone lies one base away.

The TCR sequence derives from a male donor with glioblastoma. The material sequenced was brain tumor tissue. This receptor chain uses TRBV11-2 and TRBJ2-7; the D call is tentative, TRBD1 or TRBD2, as each matches 5 bases. CDR3 region: CASSSGTRRETYF. The DNA sequence reads TGTGCCAGCAGCTCAGGGACCCGCAGAGAGACGTACTTC.